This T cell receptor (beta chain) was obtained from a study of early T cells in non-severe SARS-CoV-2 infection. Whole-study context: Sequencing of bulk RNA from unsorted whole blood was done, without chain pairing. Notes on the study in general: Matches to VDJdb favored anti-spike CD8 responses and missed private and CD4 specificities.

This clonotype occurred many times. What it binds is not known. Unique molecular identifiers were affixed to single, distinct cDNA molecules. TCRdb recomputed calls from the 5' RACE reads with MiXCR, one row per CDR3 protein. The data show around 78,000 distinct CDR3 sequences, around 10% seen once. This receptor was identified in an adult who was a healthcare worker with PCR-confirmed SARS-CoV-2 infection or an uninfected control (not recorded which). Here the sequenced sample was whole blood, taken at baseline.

The chain's CDR3 is CASSLDTSRRFTDTQYF. As DNA, the CDR3 is TGTGCCAGCAGCTTGGATACCAGCCGGAGATTCACAGATACGCAGTATTTT. This chain connects TRBV7-2 to TRBJ2-3; D unclear. This CDR3 region has 17 residues. The germline V and J ends were trimmed by 3 bases and 2 bases, with 18 bases remaining between them. CDR1 is SGHTA, CDR2 FQGNSA, per germline. The variable domain in full, completed from reference TRBV7-2 and TRBJ2-3, reads GAGVSQSPSNKVTEKGKDVELRCDPISGHTALYWYRQSLGQGLEFLIYFQGNSAPDKSGLPSDRFSAERTGGSVSTLTIQRTQQEDSAVYLCASSLDTSRRFTDTQYFGPGTRLTVL.